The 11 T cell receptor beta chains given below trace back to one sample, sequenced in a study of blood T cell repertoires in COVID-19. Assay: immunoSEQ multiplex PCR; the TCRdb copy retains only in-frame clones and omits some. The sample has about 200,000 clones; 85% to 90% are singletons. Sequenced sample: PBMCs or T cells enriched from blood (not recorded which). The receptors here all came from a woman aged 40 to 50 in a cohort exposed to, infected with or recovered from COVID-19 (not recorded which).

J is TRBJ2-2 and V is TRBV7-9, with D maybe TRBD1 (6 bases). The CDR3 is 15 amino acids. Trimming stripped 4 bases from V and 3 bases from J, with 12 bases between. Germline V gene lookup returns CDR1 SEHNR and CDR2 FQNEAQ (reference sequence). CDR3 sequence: CASSSRGEDTGELFF. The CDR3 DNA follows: TGTGCCAGCAGCTCCAGGGGAGAGGACACCGGGGAGCTGTTTTTT.

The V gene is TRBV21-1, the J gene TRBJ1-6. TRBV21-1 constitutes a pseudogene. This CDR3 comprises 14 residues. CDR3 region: CASMMRRDNSPLHF. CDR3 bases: TGTGCCAGCATGATGAGAAGAGATAATTCACCCCTCCACTTT.

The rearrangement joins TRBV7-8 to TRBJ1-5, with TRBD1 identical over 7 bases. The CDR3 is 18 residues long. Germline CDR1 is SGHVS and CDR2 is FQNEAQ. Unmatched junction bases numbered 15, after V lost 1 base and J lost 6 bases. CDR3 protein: CASSLGVTGRSTLQPQHF. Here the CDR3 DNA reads TGTGCCAGCAGCTTAGGGGTGACAGGGCGCTCCACTCTTCAGCCCCAGCATTTT.

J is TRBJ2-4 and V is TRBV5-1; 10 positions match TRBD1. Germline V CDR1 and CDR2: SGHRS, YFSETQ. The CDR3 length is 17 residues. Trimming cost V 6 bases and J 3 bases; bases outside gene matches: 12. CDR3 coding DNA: TGCGCCAGCAAAGCGCCCGACAGGGGGCTCGGCAAAAACATTCAGTACTTC. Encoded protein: CASKAPDRGLGKNIQYF.

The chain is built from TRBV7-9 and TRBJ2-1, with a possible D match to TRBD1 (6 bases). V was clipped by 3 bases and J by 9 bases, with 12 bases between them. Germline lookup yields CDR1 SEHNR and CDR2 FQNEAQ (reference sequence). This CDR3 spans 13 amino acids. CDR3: CASSLTGEGEQFF. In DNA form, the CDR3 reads TGTGCCAGCAGCTTGACAGGTGAGGGTGAGCAGTTCTTC.

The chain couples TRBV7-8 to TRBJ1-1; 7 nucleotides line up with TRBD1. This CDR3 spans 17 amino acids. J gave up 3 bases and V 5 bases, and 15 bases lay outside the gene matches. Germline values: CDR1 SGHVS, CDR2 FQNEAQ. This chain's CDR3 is CASSTQGFLYPDTEAFF. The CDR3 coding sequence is TGTGCCAGCAGCACACAGGGGTTTCTATACCCGGACACTGAAGCTTTCTTT.

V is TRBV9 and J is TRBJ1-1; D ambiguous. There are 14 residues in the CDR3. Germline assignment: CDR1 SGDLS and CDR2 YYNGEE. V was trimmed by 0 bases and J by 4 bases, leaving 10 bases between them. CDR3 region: CASSVVGSATEAFF. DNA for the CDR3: TGTGCCAGCAGCGTAGTTGGAAGCGCCACTGAAGCTTTCTTT.

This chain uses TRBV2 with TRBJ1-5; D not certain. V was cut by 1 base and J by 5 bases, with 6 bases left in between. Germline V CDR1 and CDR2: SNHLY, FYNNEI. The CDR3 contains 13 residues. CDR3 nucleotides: TGTGCCAGCAGTGAAGGCGTTGATCAGCCCCAGCATTTT. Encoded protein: CASSEGVDQPQHF.

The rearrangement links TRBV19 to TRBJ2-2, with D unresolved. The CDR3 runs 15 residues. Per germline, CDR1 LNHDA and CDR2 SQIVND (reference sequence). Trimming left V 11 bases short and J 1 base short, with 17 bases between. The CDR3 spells CARPTQRWNTGELFF. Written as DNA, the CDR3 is TGTGCCCGCCCAACCCAGAGGTGGAACACCGGGGAGCTGTTTTTT.

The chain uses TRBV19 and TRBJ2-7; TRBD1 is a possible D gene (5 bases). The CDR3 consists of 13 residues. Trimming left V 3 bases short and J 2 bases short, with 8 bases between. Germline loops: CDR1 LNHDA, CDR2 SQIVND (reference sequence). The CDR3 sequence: CASSMGRAYEQYF. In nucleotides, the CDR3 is TGTGCCAGTAGTATGGGCAGGGCCTACGAGCAGTACTTC.

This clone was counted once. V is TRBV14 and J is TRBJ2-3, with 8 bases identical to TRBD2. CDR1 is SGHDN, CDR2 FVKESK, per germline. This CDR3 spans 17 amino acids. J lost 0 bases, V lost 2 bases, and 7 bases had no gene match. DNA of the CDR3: TGTGCCAGCAGCCAATATCCAGCGGGAGCTAGCACAGATACGCAGTATTTT. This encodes CASSQYPAGASTDTQYF.